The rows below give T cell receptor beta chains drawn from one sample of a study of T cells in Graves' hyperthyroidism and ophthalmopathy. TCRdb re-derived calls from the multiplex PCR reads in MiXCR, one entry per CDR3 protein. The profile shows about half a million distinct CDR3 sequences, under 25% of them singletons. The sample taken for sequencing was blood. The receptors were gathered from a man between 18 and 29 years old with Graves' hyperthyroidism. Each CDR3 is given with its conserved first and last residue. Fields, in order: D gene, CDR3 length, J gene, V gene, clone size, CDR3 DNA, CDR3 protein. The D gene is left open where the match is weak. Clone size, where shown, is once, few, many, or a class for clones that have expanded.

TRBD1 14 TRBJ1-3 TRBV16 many TGTGCCAGCAGCGACCGGACAGGGGCAAACACCATATATTTT CASSDRTGANTIYF
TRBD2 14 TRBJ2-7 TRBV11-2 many TGTGCCAGCAGCTTAGAGGGACTAGCGGGCGAGCAGTACTTC CASSLEGLAGEQYF
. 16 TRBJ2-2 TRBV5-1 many TGCGCCAGCAGCTTAAGTTTGGGGTCCCTCCGTGAGGAGCTGTTTTTT CASSLSLGSLREELFF
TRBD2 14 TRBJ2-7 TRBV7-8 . TGTGCCTGGAGTAACGGGGGGGGCATCTACGAGCAGTACTTC CAWSNGGGIYEQYF
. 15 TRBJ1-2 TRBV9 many TGTGCCAGCAGCGCCTCTCTGGGGCAGGACTATGGCTACACCTTC CASSASLGQDYGYTF
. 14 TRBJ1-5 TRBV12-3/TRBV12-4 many TGTGCCAGCACTGCAGGCAGGTTCAATCAGCCCCAGCATTTT CASTAGRFNQPQHF
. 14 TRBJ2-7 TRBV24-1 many TGTGCCACCAGTGATGCTGCAGGGGCCTACGAGCAGTACTTC CATSDAAGAYEQYF
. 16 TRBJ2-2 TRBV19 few TGTGCCAGTAATAACCCGAGGGGCCTGAACACCGGGGAGCTGTTTTTT CASNNPRGLNTGELFF
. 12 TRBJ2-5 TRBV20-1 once TGCAGTGCCCAGCCAGGGTGGGAGACCCAGTACTTC CSAQPGWETQYF
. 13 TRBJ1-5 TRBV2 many TGTGCCAGCAGAGGGAAGGTCAATCAGCCCCAGCATTTT CASRGKVNQPQHF
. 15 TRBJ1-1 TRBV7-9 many TGTGCCAGCAGCTGGTCCGGCGAAGGAAGAACTGAAGCTTTCTTT CASSWSGEGRTEAFF
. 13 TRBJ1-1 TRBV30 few TGTGCCTGGAGTACCCAGGGTGCTACGGAAGCTTTCTTT CAWSTQGATEAFF
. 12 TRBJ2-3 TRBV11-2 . TGTGCCAGCAGCCCATTCACAGATACGCAGTATTTT CASSPFTDTQYF
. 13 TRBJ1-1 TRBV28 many TGTGCCAGCAGTACGACGATGAACACTGAAGCTTTCTTT CASSTTMNTEAFF
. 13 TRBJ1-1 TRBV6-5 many TGTGCCAGCAGTCCACAGGGACTCACTGAAGCTTTCTTT CASSPQGLTEAFF
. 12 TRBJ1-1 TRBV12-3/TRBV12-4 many TGTGCCAGTACAGCCATGAACACTGAAGCTTTCTTT CASTAMNTEAFF
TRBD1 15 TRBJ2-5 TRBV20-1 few TGCAGTGCTAGAGATGAAGACAGGGGCGGAGAGACCCAGTACTTC CSARDEDRGGETQYF
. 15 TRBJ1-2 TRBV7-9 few TGTGCCAGCAGGTCATCAGGGGCCCCGAACTATGGCTACACCTTC CASRSSGAPNYGYTF
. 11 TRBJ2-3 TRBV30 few TGTGCCTGGAGGATCGCCGGTGCGCAGTATTTT CAWRIAGAQYF
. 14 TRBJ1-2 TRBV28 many TGTGCCAGCAGTTTAGAGACGGTGAACTATGGCTACACCTTC CASSLETVNYGYTF
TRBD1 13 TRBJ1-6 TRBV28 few TGTGCCAGCAGCTTCGCAGGGGGGAGTACCCTCCACTTT CASSFAGGSTLHF
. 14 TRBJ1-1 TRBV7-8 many TGTGCCAGCAGCCATACAGGTTGGGGGACTGAAGCTTTCTTT CASSHTGWGTEAFF
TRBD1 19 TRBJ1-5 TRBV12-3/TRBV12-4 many TGTGCCAGCAGTTTCTTTCTGGGGGGGACAGGGGGTTCTAATCAGCCCCAGCATTTT CASSFFLGGTGGSNQPQHF
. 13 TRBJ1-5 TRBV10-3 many TGTGCCATCAACGGGGATAGCAATCAGCCCCAGCATTTT CAINGDSNQPQHF
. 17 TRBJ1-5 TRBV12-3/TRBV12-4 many TGTGCCAGCACATTCCTCCAGGTGGCTAGCAGCAATCAGCCCCAGCATTTT CASTFLQVASSNQPQHF
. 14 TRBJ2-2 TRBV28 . TGTGCCAGCAAAGGCGGGGCTAACACCGGGGAGCTGTTTTTT CASKGGANTGELFF
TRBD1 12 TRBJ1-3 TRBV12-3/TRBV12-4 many TGTGCCAGCAGTTTAATACAGGGGCTAATATATTTT CASSLIQGLIYF
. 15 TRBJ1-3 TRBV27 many TGTGCCAGCAGTTTACAGGGTTTCTCTGGAAACACCATATATTTT CASSLQGFSGNTIYF
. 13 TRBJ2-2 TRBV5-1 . TGCGCCAGCAGCCAAGGCAGCTCCGGGGAGCTGTTTTTT CASSQGSSGELFF
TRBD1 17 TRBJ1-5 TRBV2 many TGTGCCAGCACGCGAACAGGGGGAGGTTTTGGCAATCAGCCCCAGCATTTT CASTRTGGGFGNQPQHF
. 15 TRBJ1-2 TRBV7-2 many TGTGCCAGCAGCTGGGGGGGGACGCCAAACTATGGCTACACCTTC CASSWGGTPNYGYTF
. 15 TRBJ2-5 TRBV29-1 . TGCAGCGTTGATAAGAGCGGGCCTTACCAAGAGACCCAGTACTTC CSVDKSGPYQETQYF
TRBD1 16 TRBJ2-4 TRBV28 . TGTGCCAGCAGTTCGTGGACAGGGGTGGCCAAAAACATTCAGTACTTC CASSSWTGVAKNIQYF
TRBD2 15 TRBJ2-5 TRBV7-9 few TGTGCCAGCAGCTTTAAGCGGGGGGGTCAAGAGACCCAGTACTTC CASSFKRGGQETQYF
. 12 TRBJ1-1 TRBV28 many TGTGCCAGCAGCCGGAGGAACACTGAAGCTTTCTTT CASSRRNTEAFF
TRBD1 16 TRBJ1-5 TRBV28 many TGTGCCAGCAGCCGAAGGACAGGGGCGGGCAATCAGCCCCAGCATTTT CASSRRTGAGNQPQHF
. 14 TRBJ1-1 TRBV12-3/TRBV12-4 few TGTGCCAGCAGCAGGAGTGGGGTTCGGACTGAAGCTTTCTTT CASSRSGVRTEAFF
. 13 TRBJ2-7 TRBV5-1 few TGCGCCAGCAGCCTCCCCGTTGCTTACGAGCAGTACTTC CASSLPVAYEQYF
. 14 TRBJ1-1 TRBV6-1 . TGTGCCAGCAGTGAAGAGATCTCGAACACTGAAGCTTTCTTT CASSEEISNTEAFF
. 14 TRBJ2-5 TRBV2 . TGTGCCAGCCAAGGGGAGGTTGTCCAAGGGACCCAGTACTTC CASQGEVVQGTQYF
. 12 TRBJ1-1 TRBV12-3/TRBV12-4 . TGTGCCAGCAGTTTGGGTAACACTGAAGCTTGCTTT CASSLGNTEACF
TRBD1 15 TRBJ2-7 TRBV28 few TGTGCCAGCAGTGGTACCGGGACAGGGGCCTACGAGCAGTACTTC CASSGTGTGAYEQYF
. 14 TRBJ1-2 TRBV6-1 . TGTGCCAGCAGCACAACCGGGACTAACTATGGCTACACCTTC CASSTTGTNYGYTF
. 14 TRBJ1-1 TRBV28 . TGTGCCATCAGCTCCCGGACAGCTAACACTGAAGCTTTCTTT CAISSRTANTEAFF
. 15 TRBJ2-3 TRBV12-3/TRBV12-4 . TGTGCCAGCAGTTTAGGATCCAGGCTGCTGGATACGCAGTATTTT CASSLGSRLLDTQYF
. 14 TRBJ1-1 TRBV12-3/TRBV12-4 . TGTGCCAGCGGCGTAGGGGGGGCAAGCACTGAAGCTTTCTTT CASGVGGASTEAFF
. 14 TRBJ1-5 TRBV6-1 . TGTGCCAGCGGAACACTACAGGGCTATCAGCCCCAGCATTTT CASGTLQGYQPQHF
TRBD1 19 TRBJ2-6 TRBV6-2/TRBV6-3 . TGTGCCAGCAGAGGGGGACAGGGCTTTATTCTTGTTGGGGCCAACGTCCTGACTTTC CASRGGQGFILVGANVLTF
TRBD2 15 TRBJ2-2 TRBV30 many TGTGCCTGGATTTCTAGCGGGGGGCTCACCGGGGAGCTGTTTTTT CAWISSGGLTGELFF
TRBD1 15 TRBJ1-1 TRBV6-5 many TGTGCCAGCAGTTCTACAGGGGCTATGAACACTGAAGCTTTCTTT CASSSTGAMNTEAFF
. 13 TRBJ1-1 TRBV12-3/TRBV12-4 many TGTGCCAGCATCGTGGGGGGGGGATCGGGAGCTTTCTTT CASIVGGGSGAFF
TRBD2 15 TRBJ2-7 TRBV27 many TGTGCCAGCAGATGGACTAGCGCATCCTCCTACGAGCAGTACTTC CASRWTSASSYEQYF
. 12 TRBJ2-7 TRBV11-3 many TGTGCCAGCAGCTTTGAAGCTCGGGAGCAGTACTTC CASSFEAREQYF
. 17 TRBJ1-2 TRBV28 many TGTGCCAGCAGAATTAATTTCGGATCCCCCCGGAGGCTTGGCTACACCTTC CASRINFGSPRRLGYTF
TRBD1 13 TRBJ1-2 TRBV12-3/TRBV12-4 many TGTGCCAGCAGCGGACAGGGGGCGCATGGCTACACCTTC CASSGQGAHGYTF
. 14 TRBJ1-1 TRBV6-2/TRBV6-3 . TGTGCCAGCAGTCAAGGGGTATGGAACACTGAAGCTTTCTTT CASSQGVWNTEAFF
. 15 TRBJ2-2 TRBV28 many TGTGCCAGCAGTTTAATGGGGACGAACACCGGGGAGCTGTTTTTT CASSLMGTNTGELFF